The 21 T cell receptor beta chains given below trace back to one sample, sequenced in a study of blood T cell repertoires in COVID-19. TCRdb's copy holds only in-frame clones and misses some; the assay was immunoSEQ multiplex PCR. The sample yields tens of thousands of clones, approximately 82% seen once. Sequencing was carried out using peripheral blood. The receptors stem from an elderly man with active or convalescent COVID-19.

The V call is TRBV6-5, the J call TRBJ2-5, with TRBD1 matching 11 bases. The ends lost 1 base at V and 2 bases at J; junction bases unmatched: 3. The CDR3 is made up of 16 amino acids. Per germline, CDR1 MNHEY and CDR2 SVGAGI. In DNA, the CDR3 is TGTGCCAGCAGTTACTATGGGACAGGGGGACAAGAGACCCAGTACTTC. Protein: CASSYYGTGGQETQYF.

The chain combines TRBV7-2 with TRBJ2-5; 11 bases are shared with TRBD2. This CDR3 spans 18 amino acids. The junction had 14 bases not matched to a gene; V was cut back by 4 bases and J by 4 bases. Germline lookup yields CDR1 SGHTA and CDR2 FQGNSA. CDR3 amino acids: CASSYGVSGRAGIETQYF. The CDR3 coding sequence is TGTGCCAGCAGCTACGGGGTTAGCGGGAGGGCGGGGATAGAGACCCAGTACTTC.

This clone showed up just once. This rearrangement joins TRBV6-6 to TRBJ2-5; a possible D gene is TRBD2 (6 bases). CDR1 and CDR2 (germline): MNHNY, SVGAGI (reference sequence). CDR3 size: 14 residues. The V gene lost 7 bases and the J gene lost 5 bases, with 17 bases spanning the gap. The CDR3 protein is CASTRGNLGETQYF. The CDR3 DNA follows: TGTGCCAGCACCCGGGGGAACCTCGGGGAGACCCAGTACTTC.

The chain joins TRBV28 to TRBJ2-2; 7 bases match TRBD2. With 10 bases clipped from V and 1 base from J, the junction kept 6 bases outside the gene matches. The CDR3 length is 14 residues. In germline, CDR1 is MDHEN, CDR2 SYDVKM. CDR3 loop: CATRLAENTGELFF. CDR3 coding DNA: TGTGCCACACGACTAGCAGAGAACACCGGGGAGCTGTTTTTT.

The chain joins TRBV19 to TRBJ1-1; unclear D gene. The CDR3 sequence is 16 residues long. Germline V gene data show CDR1 as LNHDA and CDR2 as SQIVND (reference sequence). V was cut by 7 bases and J by 1 base, with 19 bases left in between. The CDR3 here is CASTPIAGYGNTEAFF. CDR3 nucleotide sequence: TGTGCCAGTACTCCAATCGCGGGTTACGGGAACACTGAAGCTTTCTTT.

This rearrangement joins TRBV3-1 (or the pseudogene TRBV3-2) to TRBJ2-2; 7 positions match TRBD1. J was trimmed by 7 bases and V by 4 bases; bases with no gene match: 6. CDR1 and CDR2 from the germline V gene are LGHDT and YNNKEL (reference sequence). The CDR3 is 14 residues long. The CDR3 sequence is CASSRQGFGGELFF. The DNA for the CDR3 is TGTGCCAGCAGCCGACAGGGATTTGGCGGGGAGCTGTTTTTT.

The chain has TRBV28 and TRBJ2-6; no reliable D call. V was trimmed by 3 bases and J by 0 bases, leaving 6 bases between them. The CDR3 spans 15 residues. In germline, CDR1 is MDHEN, CDR2 SYDVKM. The DNA for the CDR3 is TGTGCCAGCAGTTTCAGAAGCTCTGGGGCCAACGTCCTGACTTTC. Translated, it gives CASSFRSSGANVLTF.

The J gene is TRBJ2-3, the V gene TRBV18; unclear D gene. V shed 1 base and J shed 2 bases, with 10 bases lying between them. CDR1 is KGHSH and CDR2 is LQKENI in the germline V gene. The CDR3 extends over 15 amino acids. The CDR3 sequence: CASSPRWAITDTQYF. The CDR3 DNA follows: TGTGCCAGCTCACCACGCTGGGCGATCACAGATACGCAGTATTTT.

This clone was seen only once. For the CDR3, the DNA is TGTGCCAGCAGCCCCCCCGGACAGGGAGTCAATCAGCCCCAGCATTTT. It yields the protein CASSPPGQGVNQPQHF. The V call is TRBV7-9, the J call TRBJ1-5, with 8 bases matching TRBD1. The CDR3 is 16 amino acids. Trimming removed 5 bases from V and 3 bases from J; junction bases left unmatched: 9. Germline assignment: CDR1 SEHNR and CDR2 FQNEAQ (reference sequence).

The chain carries TRBV29-1 and TRBJ1-1; D may be TRBD1 (6 bases). The V gene's germline CDR1 is SQVTM and CDR2 ANQGSEA. Trimming shortened V by 2 bases and J by 5 bases, and 24 bases separated the two germline ends. The CDR3 contains 17 residues. The chain's CDR3 is CSVESSPYQQGRTEAFF. CDR3 bases: TGCAGCGTTGAAAGTTCCCCCTACCAACAGGGTAGGACTGAAGCTTTCTTT.

The rearrangement joins TRBV12-3 or TRBV12-4 to TRBJ1-6; D perhaps matches TRBD1 (5 bases). V was cut by 7 bases and J by 12 bases, with 13 bases left in between. The CDR3 runs 12 residues. CDR3 bases: TGTGCCAGCAACCAGGGTATTGGACCCCTCCACTTT. This translates into CASNQGIGPLHF.

The chain links TRBV6-5 to TRBJ1-1, with D possibly matching TRBD1 (5 bases). V lost 8 bases, J lost 1 base, and 11 bases lay in between. Germline CDR1 reads MNHEY; CDR2 reads SVGAGI. The CDR3 loop spans 13 amino acids. The CDR3 DNA reads as TGTGCCAGCCAGGGCACAACGAACACTGAAGCTTTCTTT. Protein: CASQGTTNTEAFF.

The chain carries TRBV19 and TRBJ1-6, with 7 bases lining up with TRBD1. J was trimmed by 7 bases and V by 6 bases; bases with no gene match: 12. This CDR3 is built from 16 residues. Germline V lookup: CDR1 LNHDA, CDR2 SQIVND (reference sequence). This CDR3 reads CASRSSAGTDNSPLHF. CDR3 nucleotide sequence: TGTGCCAGTAGGAGCTCCGCCGGGACAGACAATTCACCCCTCCACTTT.

The chain recombines TRBV27 with TRBJ2-2, with D maybe TRBD1 (6 bases). This CDR3 is 13 amino acids long. Germline V gene data show CDR1 as MNHEY and CDR2 as SMNVEV (reference sequence). Between the trimmed V and J ends, which lost 5 bases and 5 bases, there was a span of 9 bases. The CDR3 DNA reads TGTGCCAGCAGTGCGGACAGAACCGGGGAGCTGTTTTTT. Protein product: CASSADRTGELFF.

This clone has only a few counts. This chain connects TRBV6-1 to TRBJ2-3, with 14 bases identical to TRBD2. Germline V lookup: CDR1 MNHNS, CDR2 SASEGT. The junction had 3 bases not matched to a gene; V was cut back by 3 bases and J by 4 bases. The CDR3 spans 16 residues. CDR3 sequence reads: CASSDPGLAGADTQYF. The CDR3 DNA is TGTGCCAGCAGTGACCCGGGACTAGCGGGAGCAGATACGCAGTATTTT.

A single count supports this clone. The rearrangement joins TRBV7-9 to TRBJ2-5; weak D call: TRBD2 (6 bases). The CDR3 is 15 amino acids. From germline, CDR1 is SEHNR and CDR2 FQNEAQ (reference sequence). Trimming cost V 1 base and J 2 bases, with 11 bases left between them. CDR3 in amino acids: CASSLVRETQETQYF. The CDR3 bases are TGTGCCAGCAGCTTAGTGCGGGAAACGCAAGAGACCCAGTACTTC.

The gene calls are TRBV28 and TRBJ2-7, with TRBD2 matching 9 bases. V gave up 7 bases and J gave up 5 bases; unmatched junction bases: 12. Germline-derived CDR1 and CDR2 are MDHEN and SYDVKM. This CDR3 region has 15 residues. The CDR3 reads CASIGLAGQFNEQYF. The CDR3 nucleotides are TGTGCCAGCATCGGGCTAGCGGGGCAATTCAACGAGCAGTACTTC.

The chain is built from TRBV2 and TRBJ1-2; TRBD1 agrees at 10 bases. V gave up 4 bases and J gave up 2 bases; unmatched junction bases: 7. Germline V gene lookup returns CDR1 SNHLY and CDR2 FYNNEI. The CDR3 contains 16 residues. CDR3 sequence (DNA): TGTGCCAGCAGTGTGGACAGGGGGTCATCCAACTATGGCTACACCTTC. Protein sequence: CASSVDRGSSNYGYTF.

The chain carries TRBV21-1 and TRBJ1-2; TRBD1 was called by the table and not checked on the DNA. TRBV21-1 is described as a pseudogene. CDR3 length: 12 amino acids. The CDR3 loop is CAGYLTPYGYTF. CDR3 sequence (DNA): TGTGCCGGATACCTGACACCCTATGGCTACACCTTC.

This clone was detected once. The gene calls are TRBV15 and TRBJ2-1; 9 bases are shared with TRBD1. The CDR3 sequence is 17 residues long. Trimming took 1 base from V and 8 from J; bases not matched to a gene: 12. CDR1 and CDR2 (germline): LNHNV, YYDKDF (reference sequence). In nucleotides, the CDR3 is TGTGCCACCAGCAGAGGGTGGGCCGGGACAGGGCTGTATGAGCAGTTCTTC. Protein: CATSRGWAGTGLYEQFF.

This chain links TRBV6-2 or TRBV6-3 with TRBJ2-1, with 8 bases identical to TRBD2. V lost 2 bases, J lost 2 bases, and 5 bases stayed unmatched. CDR3 length: 16 amino acids. Germline V CDR1 and CDR2: MNHEY, SVGEGT. CDR3 nucleotides: TGTGCCAGCAGTTACCGTCCGGGACTAGCCTACAATGAGCAGTTCTTC. It is translated as CASSYRPGLAYNEQFF.